The 4 T cell receptor beta chains given below trace back to one sample, sequenced in a study of control samples from healthy donors and cancer patients. TCRdb's copy holds only in-frame clones and misses some; the assay was immunoSEQ multiplex PCR. The repertoire holds around 150,000 clones, with 88% as singletons. Sequencing was done on a sample of blood. The receptors come from a man between 18 and 29 years old in good health.

The chain joins TRBV7-2 to TRBJ1-5; D is unclear. V gave up 2 bases and J gave up 4 bases, with 12 bases separating them. The germline V gene encodes CDR1 SGHTA and CDR2 FQGNSA. The CDR3 is 15 amino acids. The CDR3 loop reads CASSLSRQRNQPQHF. The CDR3 DNA reads as TGTGCCAGCAGCTTATCTAGACAAAGGAATCAGCCCCAGCATTTT.

The CDR3 is CASSNGTGRDPGELFF. The CDR3 DNA reads as TGTGCCAGCAGCAACGGGACAGGGAGGGATCCCGGGGAGCTGTTTTTT. This chain joins TRBV21-1 and TRBJ2-2; the table's D call, TRBD1, was not checked against the DNA. TRBV21-1 is flagged as a pseudogene. CDR3 length equals 16 residues.

This chain connects TRBV7-2 to TRBJ1-1; the match to TRBD1 covers 9 bases. This CDR3 is 16 amino acids long. V lost 3 bases and J lost 5; bases outside the gene matches: 10. The germline gives CDR1 SGHTA, CDR2 FQGNSA. This chain's CDR3 is CASSLTGGLEVTEAFF. The CDR3 nucleotides read TGTGCCAGCAGCTTGACAGGGGGTCTCGAGGTGACTGAAGCTTTCTTT.

CDR3 region: CASSLTGRSNQPQHF. Written as DNA, the CDR3 is TGTGCCAGCAGCTTAACGGGACGGTCCAATCAGCCCCAGCATTTT. The chain combines TRBV7-2 with TRBJ1-5; TRBD1 might be the D (5 bases). Germline V lookup: CDR1 SGHTA, CDR2 FQGNSA. Trimming pared 2 bases from V and 3 bases from J, leaving 11 bases between. This CDR3 contains 15 residues.